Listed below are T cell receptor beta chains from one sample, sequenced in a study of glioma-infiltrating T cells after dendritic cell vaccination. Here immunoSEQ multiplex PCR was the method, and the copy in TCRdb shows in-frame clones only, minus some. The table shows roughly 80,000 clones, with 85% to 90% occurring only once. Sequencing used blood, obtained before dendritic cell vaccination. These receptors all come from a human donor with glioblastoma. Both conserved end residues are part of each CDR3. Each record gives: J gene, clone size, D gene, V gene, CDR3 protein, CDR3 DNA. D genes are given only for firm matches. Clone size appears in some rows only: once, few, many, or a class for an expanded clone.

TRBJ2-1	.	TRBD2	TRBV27	CASSFSGQVNTQFF	TGTGCCAGCAGTTTTAGCGGGCAGGTCAATACGCAGTTCTTC
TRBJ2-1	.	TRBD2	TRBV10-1	CASSESGTSYNEQFF	TGCGCCAGCAGTGAGTCCGGGACTAGCTACAATGAGCAGTTCTTC
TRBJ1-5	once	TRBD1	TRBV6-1	CASSPRTGNNQPQHF	TGTGCCAGCAGTCCCCGGACAGGCAACAATCAGCCCCAGCATTTT
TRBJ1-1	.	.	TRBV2	CASTGYTEAFF	TGTGCCAGTACAGGGTACACTGAAGCTTTCTTT
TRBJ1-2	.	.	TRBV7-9	CASSQDLTAMSYGYTF	TGTGCCAGCAGCCAAGACTTGACAGCCATGAGCTATGGCTACACCTTC
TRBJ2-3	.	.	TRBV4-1	CASSRLERTDTQYF	TGCGCCAGCAGCCGACTAGAACGCACAGATACGCAGTATTTT
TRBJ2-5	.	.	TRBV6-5	CASRQVGNRETQYF	TGTGCCAGCAGGCAGGTGGGAAACAGGGAGACCCAGTACTTC
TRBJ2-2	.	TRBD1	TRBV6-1	CASSVLARGPAGELFF	TGTGCCAGCAGTGTCTTGGCCAGGGGGCCGGCCGGGGAGCTGTTTTTT
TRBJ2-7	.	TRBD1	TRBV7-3	CASSFSGTGPYEQYF	TGTGCCAGCAGCTTCTCCGGGACAGGGCCCTACGAGCAGTACTTC
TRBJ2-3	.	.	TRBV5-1	CASTRARTDTQYF	TGCGCCAGCACCAGGGCTCGCACAGATACGCAGTATTTT
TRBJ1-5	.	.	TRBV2	CASSEGGSNQPQHF	TGTGCCAGCAGTGAGGGGGGAAGCAATCAGCCCCAGCATTTT
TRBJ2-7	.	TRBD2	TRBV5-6	CASADGGGPLSEQYF	TGTGCCAGCGCCGATGGGGGGGGACCCCTCTCGGAGCAGTACTTC
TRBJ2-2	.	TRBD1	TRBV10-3	CAISGRQGASGELFF	TGTGCCATCAGTGGCAGACAGGGGGCAAGCGGGGAGCTGTTTTTT
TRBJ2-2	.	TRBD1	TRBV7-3	CASTDAGQGTTGELFF	TGTGCCAGCACCGACGCGGGACAGGGCACCACCGGGGAGCTGTTTTTT
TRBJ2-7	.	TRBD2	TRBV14	CASSQVGSGTYEQYF	TGTGCCAGCAGCCAAGTTGGGAGCGGGACGTACGAGCAGTACTTC
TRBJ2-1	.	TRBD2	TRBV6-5	CASKLAGDNEQFF	TGTGCCAGCAAGTTAGCGGGAGACAATGAGCAGTTCTTC
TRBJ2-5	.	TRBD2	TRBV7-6	CASSLALAGGQGGAQYF	TGTGCCAGCAGCTTAGCTCTAGCGGGAGGCCAAGGGGGGGCCCAGTACTTC
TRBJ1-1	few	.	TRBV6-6	CASSYSGVMNTEAFF	TGTGCCAGCAGTTACTCCGGAGTCATGAACACTGAAGCTTTCTTT
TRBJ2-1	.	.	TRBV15	CATSRDRLNEQFF	TGTGCCACCAGCAGAGATCGGTTAAATGAGCAGTTCTTC
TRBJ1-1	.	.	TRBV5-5	CASSFFTNTEAFF	TGTGCCAGCAGCTTTTTTACTAACACTGAAGCTTTCTTT